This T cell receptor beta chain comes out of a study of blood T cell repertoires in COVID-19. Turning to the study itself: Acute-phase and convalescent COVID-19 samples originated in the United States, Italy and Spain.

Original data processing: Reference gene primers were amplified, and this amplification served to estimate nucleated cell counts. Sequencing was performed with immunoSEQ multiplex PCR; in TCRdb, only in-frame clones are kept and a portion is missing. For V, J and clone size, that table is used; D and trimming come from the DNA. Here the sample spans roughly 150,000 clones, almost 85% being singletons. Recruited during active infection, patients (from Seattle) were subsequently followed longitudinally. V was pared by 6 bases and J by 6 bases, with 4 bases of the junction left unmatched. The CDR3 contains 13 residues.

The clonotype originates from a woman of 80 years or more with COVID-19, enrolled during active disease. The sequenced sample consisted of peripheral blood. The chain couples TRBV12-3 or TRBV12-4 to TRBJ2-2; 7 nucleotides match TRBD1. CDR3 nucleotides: TGTGCCAGCAGCGTACAGGGGCCCGGGGAGCTGTTTTTT. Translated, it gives CASSVQGPGELFF.